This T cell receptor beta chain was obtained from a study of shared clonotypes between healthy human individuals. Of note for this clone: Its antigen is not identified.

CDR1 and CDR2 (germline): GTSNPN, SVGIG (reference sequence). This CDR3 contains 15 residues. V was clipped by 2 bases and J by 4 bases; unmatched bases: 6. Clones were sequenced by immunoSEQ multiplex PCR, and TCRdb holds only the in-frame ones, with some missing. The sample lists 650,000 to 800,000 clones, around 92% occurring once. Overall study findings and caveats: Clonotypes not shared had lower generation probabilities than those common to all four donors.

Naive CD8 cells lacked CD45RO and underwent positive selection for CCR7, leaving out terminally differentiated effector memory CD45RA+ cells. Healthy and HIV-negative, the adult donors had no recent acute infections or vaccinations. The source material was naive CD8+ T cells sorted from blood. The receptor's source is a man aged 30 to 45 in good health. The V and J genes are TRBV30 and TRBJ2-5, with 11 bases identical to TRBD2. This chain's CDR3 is CAWSLAGGGGETQYF. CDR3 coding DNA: TGTGCCTGGAGTCTAGCGGGAGGAGGGGGAGAGACCCAGTACTTC.